Sequencing of this TCR beta chain was carried out in a study of regulatory T cells in long-lasting Graves disease. In building TCR beta libraries, iRepertoire HTBI primers were used together with Arm-PCR of CDR3 regions. TCRdb called the multiplex PCR reads again in MiXCR, with one record for every CDR3 protein. The sample shows 400,000 to 500,000 distinct CDR3 sequences, about 16% of them seen only once. This clonotype was seen ten or more times. Described time point: newly diagnosed GD, antithyroid drugs for less than 3 months. From RNA extracted from PBMCs, the TCR library was made. Between the trimmed V and J ends, which lost 4 bases and 4 bases, there was a span of 19 bases. Germline CDR1 and CDR2: MNHEY and SVGAGI. The CDR3 runs to 16 residues. These sequences were also reported in another study, on T cells in Graves' hyperthyroidism and ophthalmopathy.

The sequenced sample was peripheral blood mononuclear cells (PBMCs), obtained at new diagnosis, from a patient treated with antithyroid drugs. The clonotype comes from a woman between 18 and 29 years old with Graves disease. V is TRBV6-5 and J is TRBJ1-2; D is unresolved. The CDR3 spells CASSSPRDQAFYGYTF. DNA of the CDR3: TGTGCCAGCAGTTCCCCAAGGGATCAGGCATTCTATGGCTACACCTTC.